The rows below give T cell receptor beta chains drawn from one sample of a study of cytomegalovirus exposure and HLA in healthy donors. The protocol was immunoSEQ multiplex PCR, while the TCRdb copy is restricted to in-frame clones and leaves out a portion. The profile shows around 110,000 clones, about two thirds of them singletons. Sequenced material: PBMCs. These receptors all come from a female donor in good health and CMV-seronegative. The CDR3 runs from the conserved cysteine through the conserved F or W. The order of the fields is CDR3 protein, CDR3 DNA, clone size, V gene, J gene, D gene. The D gene is left open where the match is weak. A clone size is listed for some rows: how often the clone was seen (once, few, many), or a class if it is expanded.

CDR3: CASSLLRGGGTQYF; DNA: TGTGCCAGCAGTTTATTGAGGGGAGGTGGGACCCAGTACTTC; size: .; V: TRBV27; J: TRBJ2-5; D: .
CDR3: CASSILTGNEQFF; DNA: TGTGCCAGTAGTATATTGACGGGAAATGAGCAGTTCTTC; size: .; V: TRBV19; J: TRBJ2-1; D: .
CDR3: CASSSTSGGSADTQYF; DNA: TGCGCCAGCAGCTCTACTAGCGGGGGAAGCGCAGATACGCAGTATTTT; size: .; V: TRBV5-1; J: TRBJ2-3; D: TRBD2
CDR3: CASSLAWGGGAQETQYF; DNA: TGTGCCAGCAGCTTAGCCTGGGGGGGAGGGGCTCAAGAGACCCAGTACTTC; size: .; V: TRBV11-3; J: TRBJ2-5; D: TRBD2
CDR3: CSVEYSSNQPQHF; DNA: TGCAGCGTTGAATACAGCAGCAATCAGCCCCAGCATTTT; size: .; V: TRBV29-1; J: TRBJ1-5; D: .
CDR3: CASSQGLAGVSEQFF; DNA: TGTGCCAGCAGCCAGGGCCTAGCGGGAGTTTCCGAGCAGTTCTTC; size: few; V: TRBV9; J: TRBJ2-1; D: TRBD2
CDR3: CASSSRGGNEQFF; DNA: TGTGCCAGCAGTTCACGGGGGGGAAATGAGCAGTTCTTC; size: once; V: TRBV9; J: TRBJ2-1; D: TRBD2
CDR3: CASSQGQATIPTNEKLFF; DNA: TGCGCCAGCAGCCAGGGACAGGCAACTATTCCAACTAATGAAAAACTGTTTTTT; size: .; V: TRBV4-1; J: TRBJ1-4; D: TRBD1
CDR3: CAHRQDMSYEQYF; DNA: TGTGCTCATAGACAGGATATGTCCTACGAGCAGTACTTC; size: .; V: TRBV30; J: TRBJ2-7; D: .
CDR3: CASSPLRGFHEQYF; DNA: TGCGCCAGCAGCCCTCTCCGAGGGTTCCACGAGCAGTACTTC; size: .; V: TRBV4-1; J: TRBJ2-7; D: .
CDR3: CGTGGRMNTEAFF; DNA: TGTGGCACCGGGGGACGGATGAACACTGAAGCTTTCTTT; size: .; V: TRBV19; J: TRBJ1-1; D: .